This TCR beta chain emerged from a study of OX40 agonist ivuxolimab in advanced cancers. Study context: Checkpoint inhibitors had been given previously to under 50% of patients. Study-level results: At doses 0.1 to 3.0 mg/kg, CD4+ and CD8+ clones expanded. CD8+ T cells showed, on average, more clonal expansion than CD4+ cells.

Trimming removed 2 bases from V and 7 bases from J; junction bases left unmatched: 10. Germline CDR1 and CDR2: GTSNPN and SVGIG (reference sequence). The CDR3 sequence is 15 residues long. The repertoire was sequenced with immunoSEQ multiplex PCR; TCRdb's copy has only in-frame clones and lacks some. Of about 21,000 clones in the sample, about 88% were seen once. Individuals having autoimmune disease history or systemic immunosuppression were not enrolled. Concerning this clone itself: Antigen: not known.

The chain recombines TRBV30 with TRBJ2-7; the match to TRBD1 covers 11 bases. This receptor was identified in an adult with an advanced solid tumor such as melanoma, head and neck, liver or kidney cancer. The sequenced sample was CD4+ or CD8+ T cells sorted from blood, obtained in a trial of the OX40 agonist ivuxolimab. The CDR3 nucleotides read TGTGCCTGGAGTCTTCCAGGACAGGGGGCTGAAGAGCAGTACTTC. Residues: CAWSLPGQGAEEQYF.